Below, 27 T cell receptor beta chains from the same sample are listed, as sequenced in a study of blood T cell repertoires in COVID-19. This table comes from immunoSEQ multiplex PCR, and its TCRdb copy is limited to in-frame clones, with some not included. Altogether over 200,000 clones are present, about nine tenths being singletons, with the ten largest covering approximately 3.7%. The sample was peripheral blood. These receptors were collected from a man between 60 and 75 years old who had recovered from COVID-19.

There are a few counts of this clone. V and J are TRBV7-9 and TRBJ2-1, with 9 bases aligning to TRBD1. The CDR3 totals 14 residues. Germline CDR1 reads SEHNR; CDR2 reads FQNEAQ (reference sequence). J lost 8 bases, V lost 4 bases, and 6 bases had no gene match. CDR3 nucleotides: TGTGCCAGCAGCTCAGGACAGGGGATCGATGAGCAGTTCTTC. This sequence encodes CASSSGQGIDEQFF.

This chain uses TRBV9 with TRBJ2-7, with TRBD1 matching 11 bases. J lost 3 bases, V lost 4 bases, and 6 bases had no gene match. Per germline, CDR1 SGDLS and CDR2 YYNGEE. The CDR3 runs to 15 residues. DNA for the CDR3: TGTGCCAGCAGCATGGGACAGGGGGGGTTCTACGAGCAGTACTTC. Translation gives CASSMGQGGFYEQYF.

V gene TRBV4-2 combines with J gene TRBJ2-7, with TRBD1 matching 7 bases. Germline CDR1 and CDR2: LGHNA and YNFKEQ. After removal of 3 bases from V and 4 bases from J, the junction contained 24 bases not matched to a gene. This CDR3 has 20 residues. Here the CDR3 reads CASSHSRDRDSGSYTYEQYF. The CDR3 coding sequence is TGTGCCAGCAGCCATTCTAGGGACCGGGACAGCGGAAGCTATACTTACGAGCAGTACTTC.

CDR3 nucleotides: TGTGCCAGCAGCTTGAGATCTTTATCCCCCGGAGATACGCAGTATTTT. Translating gives CASSLRSLSPGDTQYF. This chain joins TRBV5-4 and TRBJ2-3; D is unresolved. This CDR3 comprises 16 residues. Per the germline V gene, CDR1 is SGHNT and CDR2 is YYREEE (reference sequence). With 1 base removed from V and 5 bases from J, the gap between germline ends came to 17 bases.

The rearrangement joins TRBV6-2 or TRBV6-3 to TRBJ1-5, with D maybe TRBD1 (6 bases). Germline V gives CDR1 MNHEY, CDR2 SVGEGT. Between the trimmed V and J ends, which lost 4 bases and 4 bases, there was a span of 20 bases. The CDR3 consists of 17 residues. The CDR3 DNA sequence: TGTGCCAGCAGTTTCCTCCTTACAGGGAAGGGGAATCAGCCCCAGCATTTT. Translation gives CASSFLLTGKGNQPQHF.

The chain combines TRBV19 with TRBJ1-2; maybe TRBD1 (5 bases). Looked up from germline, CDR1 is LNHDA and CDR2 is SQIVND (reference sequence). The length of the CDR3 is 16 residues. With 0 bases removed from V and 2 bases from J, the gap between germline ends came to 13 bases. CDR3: CASSIDHQGPNYGYTF. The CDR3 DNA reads TGTGCCAGTAGTATAGATCACCAGGGCCCCAACTATGGCTACACCTTC.

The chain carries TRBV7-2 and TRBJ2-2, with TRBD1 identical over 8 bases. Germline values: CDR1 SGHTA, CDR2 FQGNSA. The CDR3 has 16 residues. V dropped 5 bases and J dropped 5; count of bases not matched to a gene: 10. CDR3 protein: CASSGPAGGSTGELFF. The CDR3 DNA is TGTGCCAGCAGCGGGCCGGCAGGGGGCAGTACCGGGGAGCTGTTTTTT.

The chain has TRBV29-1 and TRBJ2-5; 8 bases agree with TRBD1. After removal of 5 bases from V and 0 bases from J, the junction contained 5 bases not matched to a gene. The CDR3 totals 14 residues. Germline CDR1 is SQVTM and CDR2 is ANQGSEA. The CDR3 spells CSVILTGDQETQYF. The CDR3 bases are TGCAGCGTTATCCTGACAGGGGACCAAGAGACCCAGTACTTC.

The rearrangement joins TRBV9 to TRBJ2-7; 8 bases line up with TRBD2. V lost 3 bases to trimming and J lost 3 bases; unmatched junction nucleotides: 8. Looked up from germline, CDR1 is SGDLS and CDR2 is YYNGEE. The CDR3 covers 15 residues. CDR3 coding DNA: TGTGCCAGCAGCGCCCGGGTAGCGGGGTACTACGAGCAGTACTTC. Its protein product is CASSARVAGYYEQYF.

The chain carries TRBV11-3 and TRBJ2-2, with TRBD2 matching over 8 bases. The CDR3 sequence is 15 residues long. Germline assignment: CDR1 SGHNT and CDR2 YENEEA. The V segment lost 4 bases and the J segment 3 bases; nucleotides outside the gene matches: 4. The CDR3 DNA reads TGTGCCAGCAGCTCCCCGGGGGGGCACACCGGGGAGCTGTTTTTT. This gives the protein CASSSPGGHTGELFF. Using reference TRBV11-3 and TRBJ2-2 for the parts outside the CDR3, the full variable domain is EAGVVQSPRYKIIEKKQPVAFWCNPISGHNTLYWYLQNLGQGPELLIRYENEEAVDDSQLPKDRFSAERLKGVDSTLKIQPAELGDSAVYLCASSSPGGHTGELFFGEGSRLTVL.

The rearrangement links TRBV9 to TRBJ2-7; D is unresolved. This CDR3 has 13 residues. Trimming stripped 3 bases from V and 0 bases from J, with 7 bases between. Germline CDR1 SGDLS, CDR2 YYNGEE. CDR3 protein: CASSAHNSYEQYF. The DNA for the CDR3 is TGTGCCAGCAGCGCCCACAACTCCTACGAGCAGTACTTC.

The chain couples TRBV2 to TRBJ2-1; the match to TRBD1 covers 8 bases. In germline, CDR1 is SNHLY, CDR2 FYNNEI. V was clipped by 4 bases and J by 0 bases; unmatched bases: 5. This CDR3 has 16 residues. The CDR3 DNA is TGTGCCAGCAGTGCCACAGGGGGGAGCTCCTACAATGAGCAGTTCTTC. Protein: CASSATGGSSYNEQFF. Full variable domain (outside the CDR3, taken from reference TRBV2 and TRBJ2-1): EPEVTQTPSHQVTQMGQEVILRCVPISNHLYFYWYRQILGQKVEFLVSFYNNEISEKSEIFDDQFSVERPDGSNFTLKIRSTKLEDSAMYFCASSATGGSSYNEQFFGPGTRLTVL.

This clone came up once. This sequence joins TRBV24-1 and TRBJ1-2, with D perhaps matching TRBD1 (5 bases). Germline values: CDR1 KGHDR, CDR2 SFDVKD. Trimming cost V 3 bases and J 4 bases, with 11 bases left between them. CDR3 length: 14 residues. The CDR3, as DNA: TGTGCCACCAGTGATGCCCAGGGTTTCTATGGCTACACCTTC. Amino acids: CATSDAQGFYGYTF.

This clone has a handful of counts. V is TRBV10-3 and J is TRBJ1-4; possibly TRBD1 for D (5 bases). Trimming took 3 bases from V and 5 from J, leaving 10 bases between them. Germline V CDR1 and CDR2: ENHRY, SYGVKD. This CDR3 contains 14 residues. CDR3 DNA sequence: TGTGCCATCAGTGAAGCGGGGGGGAATGAAAAACTGTTTTTT. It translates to CAISEAGGNEKLFF.

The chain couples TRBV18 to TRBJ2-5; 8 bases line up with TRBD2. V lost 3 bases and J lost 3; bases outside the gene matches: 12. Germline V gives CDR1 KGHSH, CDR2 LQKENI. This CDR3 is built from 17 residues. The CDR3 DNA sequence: TGTGCCAGCTCACCCGCCGGCGGACTAGCCTCCGAAGAGACCCAGTACTTC. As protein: CASSPAGGLASEETQYF.

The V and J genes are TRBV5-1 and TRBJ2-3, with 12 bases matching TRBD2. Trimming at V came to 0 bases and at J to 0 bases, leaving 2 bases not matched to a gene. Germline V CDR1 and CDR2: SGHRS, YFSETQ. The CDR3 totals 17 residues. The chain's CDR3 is CASSLGGLAGSTDTQYF. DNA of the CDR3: TGCGCCAGCAGCTTGGGCGGACTAGCGGGGAGCACAGATACGCAGTATTTT. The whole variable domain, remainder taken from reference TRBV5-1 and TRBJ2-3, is KAGVTQTPRYLIKTRGQQVTLSCSPISGHRSVSWYQQTPGQGLQFLFEYFSETQRNKGNFPGRFSGRQFSNSRSEMNVSTLELGDSALYLCASSLGGLAGSTDTQYFGPGTRLTVL.

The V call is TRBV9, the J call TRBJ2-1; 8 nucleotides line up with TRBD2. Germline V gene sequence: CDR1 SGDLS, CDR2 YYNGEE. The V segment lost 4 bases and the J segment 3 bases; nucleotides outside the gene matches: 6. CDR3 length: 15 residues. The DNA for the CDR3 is TGTGCCAGCAGCCCCCGCGGGACTAGCTACAATGAGCAGTTCTTC. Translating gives CASSPRGTSYNEQFF.

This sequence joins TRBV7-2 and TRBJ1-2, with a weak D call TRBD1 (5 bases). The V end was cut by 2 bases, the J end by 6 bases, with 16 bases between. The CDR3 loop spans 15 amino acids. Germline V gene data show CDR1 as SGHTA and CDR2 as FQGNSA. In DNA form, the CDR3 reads TGTGCCAGCAGCTTACGGCCACAGGTTCGGAATGGCTACACCTTC. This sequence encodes CASSLRPQVRNGYTF.

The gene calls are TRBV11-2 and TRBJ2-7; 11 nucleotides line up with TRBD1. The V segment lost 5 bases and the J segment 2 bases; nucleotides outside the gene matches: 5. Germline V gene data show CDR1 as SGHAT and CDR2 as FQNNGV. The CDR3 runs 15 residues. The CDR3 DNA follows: TGTGCCAGCAGCCGAAGGACAGGGGGCCCCTACGAGCAGTACTTC. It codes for CASSRRTGGPYEQYF. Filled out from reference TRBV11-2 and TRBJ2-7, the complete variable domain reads EAGVAQSPRYKIIEKRQSVAFWCNPISGHATLYWYQQILGQGPKLLIQFQNNGVVDDSQLPKDRFSAERLKGVDSTLKIQPAKLEDSAVYLCASSRRTGGPYEQYFGPGTRLTVT.

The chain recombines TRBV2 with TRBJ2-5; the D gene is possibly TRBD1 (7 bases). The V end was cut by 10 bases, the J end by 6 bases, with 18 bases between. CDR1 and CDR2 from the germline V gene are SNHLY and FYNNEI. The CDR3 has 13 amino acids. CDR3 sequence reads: CATSEGGGKTQYF. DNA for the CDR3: TGTGCCACCTCCGAAGGGGGCGGGAAGACCCAGTACTTC.

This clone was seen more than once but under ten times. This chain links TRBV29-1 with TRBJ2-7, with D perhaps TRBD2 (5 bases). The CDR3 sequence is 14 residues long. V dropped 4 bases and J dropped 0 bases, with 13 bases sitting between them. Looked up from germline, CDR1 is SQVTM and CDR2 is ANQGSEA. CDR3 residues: CSVGTQGSSYEQYF. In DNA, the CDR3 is TGCAGCGTTGGGACTCAAGGGTCCTCCTACGAGCAGTACTTC.

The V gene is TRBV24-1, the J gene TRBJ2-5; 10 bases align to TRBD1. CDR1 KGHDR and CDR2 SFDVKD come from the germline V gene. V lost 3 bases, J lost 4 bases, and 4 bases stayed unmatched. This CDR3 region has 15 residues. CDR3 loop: CATSDKTGGRETQYF. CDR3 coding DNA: TGTGCCACCAGTGATAAGACAGGGGGCCGAGAGACCCAGTACTTC.

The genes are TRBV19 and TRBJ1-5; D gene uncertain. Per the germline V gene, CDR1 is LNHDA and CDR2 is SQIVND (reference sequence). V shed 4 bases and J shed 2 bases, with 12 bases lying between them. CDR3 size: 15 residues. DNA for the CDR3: TGTGCCAGTAGTACGGTACCCGGGGGCAATCAGCCCCAGCATTTT. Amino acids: CASSTVPGGNQPQHF.

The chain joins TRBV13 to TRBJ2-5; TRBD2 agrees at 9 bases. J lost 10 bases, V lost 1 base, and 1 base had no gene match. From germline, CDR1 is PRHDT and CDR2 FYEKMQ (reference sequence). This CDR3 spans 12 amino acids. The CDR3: CASSLALAGQYF. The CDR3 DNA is TGTGCCAGCAGCTTAGCACTAGCGGGCCAGTACTTC.

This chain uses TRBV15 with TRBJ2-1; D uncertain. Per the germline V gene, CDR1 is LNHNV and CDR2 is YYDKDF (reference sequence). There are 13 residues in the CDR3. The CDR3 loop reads CASGSLSYNEQFF. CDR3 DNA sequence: TGTGCTTCGGGTAGTCTCTCCTACAATGAGCAGTTCTTC. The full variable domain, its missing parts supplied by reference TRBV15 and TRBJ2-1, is DAMVIQNPRYQVTQFGKPVTLSCSQTLNHNVMYWYQQKSSQAPKLLFHYYDKDFNNEADTPDNFQSRRPNTSFCFLDIRSPGLGDTAMYLCASGSLSYNEQFFGPGTRLTVL.

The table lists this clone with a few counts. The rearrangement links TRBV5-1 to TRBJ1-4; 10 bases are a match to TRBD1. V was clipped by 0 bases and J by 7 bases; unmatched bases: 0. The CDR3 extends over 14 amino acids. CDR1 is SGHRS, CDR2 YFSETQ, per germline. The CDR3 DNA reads TGCGCCAGCAGCTTGGGACAGGGGGCTGAAAAACTGTTTTTT. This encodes CASSLGQGAEKLFF.

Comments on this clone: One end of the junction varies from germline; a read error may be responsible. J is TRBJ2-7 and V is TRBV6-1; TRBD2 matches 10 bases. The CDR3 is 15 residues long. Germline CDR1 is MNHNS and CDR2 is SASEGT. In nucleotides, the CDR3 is TGTGCCAGCAGCGAAGGAGCGGGGGGGCACTACGAGCAGTACTTC. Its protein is CASSEGAGGHYEQYF.